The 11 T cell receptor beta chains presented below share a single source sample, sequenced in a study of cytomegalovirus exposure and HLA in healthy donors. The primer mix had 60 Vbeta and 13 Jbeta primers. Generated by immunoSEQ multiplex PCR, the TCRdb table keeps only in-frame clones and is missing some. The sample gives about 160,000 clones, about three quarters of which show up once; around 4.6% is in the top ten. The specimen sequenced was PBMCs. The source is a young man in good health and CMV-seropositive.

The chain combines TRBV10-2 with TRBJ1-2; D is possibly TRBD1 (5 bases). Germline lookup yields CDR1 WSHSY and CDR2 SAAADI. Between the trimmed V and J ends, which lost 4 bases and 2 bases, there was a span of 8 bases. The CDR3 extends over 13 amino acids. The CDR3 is CASSATDNYGYTF. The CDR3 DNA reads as TGCGCCAGCAGTGCGACAGACAACTATGGCTACACCTTC.

CDR3 in DNA: TGTGCCAGCATCCAGGATTCTAGCTCCTACGAGCAGTACGTC. Translation gives CASIQDSSSYEQYV. This sequence joins TRBV6-1 and TRBJ2-7; no clear D gene. Looked up from germline, CDR1 is MNHNS and CDR2 is SASEGT. Trimming took 7 bases from V and 0 from J, leaving 13 bases between them. The CDR3 extends over 14 amino acids.

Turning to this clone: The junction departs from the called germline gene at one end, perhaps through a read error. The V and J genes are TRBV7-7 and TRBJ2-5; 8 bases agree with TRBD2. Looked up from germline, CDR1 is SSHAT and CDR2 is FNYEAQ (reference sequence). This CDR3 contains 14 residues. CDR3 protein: CASSFRRGGETQYF. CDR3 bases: TGTGCTAGCAGCTTCCGACGGGGGGGGGAGACCCAGTACTTC.

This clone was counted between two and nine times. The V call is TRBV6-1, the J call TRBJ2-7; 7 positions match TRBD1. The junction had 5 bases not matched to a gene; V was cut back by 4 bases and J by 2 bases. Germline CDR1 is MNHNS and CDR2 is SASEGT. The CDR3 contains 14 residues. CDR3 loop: CASSAWDSTYEQYV. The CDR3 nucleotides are TGTGCCAGCAGTGCATGGGACAGCACCTACGAGCAGTACGTC.

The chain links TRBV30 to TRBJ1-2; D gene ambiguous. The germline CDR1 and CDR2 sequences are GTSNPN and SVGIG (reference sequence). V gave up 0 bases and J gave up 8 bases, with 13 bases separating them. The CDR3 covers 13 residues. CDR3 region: CAWSVLTPGGYTF. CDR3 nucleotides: TGTGCCTGGAGTGTACTCACCCCCGGGGGCTACACCTTC.

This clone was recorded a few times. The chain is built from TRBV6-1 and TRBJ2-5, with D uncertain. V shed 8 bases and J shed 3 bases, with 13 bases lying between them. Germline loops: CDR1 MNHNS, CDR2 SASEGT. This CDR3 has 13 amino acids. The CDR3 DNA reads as TGTGCCAGCGTATGGGTAGCCGAAGAGACCCAGTACTTC. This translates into CASVWVAEETQYF.

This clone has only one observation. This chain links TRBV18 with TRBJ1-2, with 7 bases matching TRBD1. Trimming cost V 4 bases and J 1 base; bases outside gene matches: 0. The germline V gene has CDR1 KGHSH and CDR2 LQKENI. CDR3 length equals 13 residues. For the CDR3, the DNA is TGTGCCAGCTCACGGGACAGTAACTATGGCTACACCTTC. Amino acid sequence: CASSRDSNYGYTF.

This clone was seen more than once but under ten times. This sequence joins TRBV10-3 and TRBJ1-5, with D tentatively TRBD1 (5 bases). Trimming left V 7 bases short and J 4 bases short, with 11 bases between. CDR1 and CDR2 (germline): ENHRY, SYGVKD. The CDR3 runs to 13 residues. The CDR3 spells CAITGDLNQPQHF. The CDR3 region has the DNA TGTGCCATCACCGGGGACTTAAATCAGCCCCAGCATTTT.

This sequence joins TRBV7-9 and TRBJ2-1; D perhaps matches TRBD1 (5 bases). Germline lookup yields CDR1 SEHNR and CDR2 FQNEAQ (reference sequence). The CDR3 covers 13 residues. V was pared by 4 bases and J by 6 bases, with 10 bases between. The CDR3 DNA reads TGTGCCAGCAGCTCAGGCCAGGGCAATGAGCAGTTCTTC. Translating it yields CASSSGQGNEQFF.

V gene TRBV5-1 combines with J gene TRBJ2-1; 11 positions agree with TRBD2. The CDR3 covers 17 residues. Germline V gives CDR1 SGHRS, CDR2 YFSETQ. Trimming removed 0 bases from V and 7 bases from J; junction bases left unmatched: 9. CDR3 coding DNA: TGCGCCAGCAGCTTGGTGCTAGCGGGAGGAGTTGGAAATGAGCAGTTCTTC. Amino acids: CASSLVLAGGVGNEQFF.

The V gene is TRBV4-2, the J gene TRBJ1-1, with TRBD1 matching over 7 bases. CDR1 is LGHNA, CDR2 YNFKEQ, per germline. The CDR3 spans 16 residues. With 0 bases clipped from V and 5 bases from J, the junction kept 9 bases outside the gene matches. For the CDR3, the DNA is TGTGCCAGCAGCCAAGAGTTAGGGGGCGGTTATACTGAAGCTTTCTTT. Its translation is CASSQELGGGYTEAFF.